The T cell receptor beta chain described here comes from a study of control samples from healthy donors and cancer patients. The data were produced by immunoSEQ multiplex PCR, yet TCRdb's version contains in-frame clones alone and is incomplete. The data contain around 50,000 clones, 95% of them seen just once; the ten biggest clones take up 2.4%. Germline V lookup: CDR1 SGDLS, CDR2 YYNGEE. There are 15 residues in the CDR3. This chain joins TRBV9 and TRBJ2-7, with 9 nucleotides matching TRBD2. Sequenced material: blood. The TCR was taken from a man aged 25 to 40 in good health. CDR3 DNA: TGTCCCCGCCGCGGGGGGGCGGACCGGACTGAGGGGCAGTACTTC. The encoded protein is CPRRGGADRTEGQYF.